Listed here are 20 T cell receptor beta chains from one sample, sequenced in a study of T cell responses to AZD1222 COVID-19 vaccine. Measured with immunoSEQ multiplex PCR; TCRdb has only the in-frame clones, and not every one. The data show fewer than 120,000 clones, with about 88% seen just once and 1.6% held by the top ten. The sample consisted of peripheral blood, taken on day 0 of AZD1222 vaccination. Receptors originate from an adult in good health.

Note on this clone: This specimen includes other DNA sequences encoding the same CDR3. This rearrangement joins TRBV12-3 or TRBV12-4 to TRBJ1-4; no firm D call. The V gene lost 8 bases and the J gene lost 7 bases, with 8 bases spanning the gap. The CDR3 is 11 amino acids. Here the CDR3 reads CASSLSEKLFF. CDR3 nucleotides: TGTGCCAGCTCTTTAAGTGAAAAACTGTTTTTT.

This sequence joins TRBV7-8 and TRBJ2-7; D call uncertain. CDR1 and CDR2 from the germline V gene are SGHVS and FQNEAQ. This CDR3 contains 14 residues. The V and J ends lost 3 bases and 0 bases respectively, with 9 bases between them. The CDR3, as DNA: TGTGCCAGCAGCTTGGGTGACACCTCCTACGAGCAGTACTTC. This translates into CASSLGDTSYEQYF. Using reference TRBV7-8 and TRBJ2-7 for the parts outside the CDR3, the full variable domain is GAGVSQSPRYKVAKRGQDVALRCDPISGHVSLFWYQQALGQGPEFLTYFQNEAQLDKSGLPSDRFFAERPEGSVSTLKIQRTQQEDSAVYLCASSLGDTSYEQYFGPGTRLTVT.

The J gene is TRBJ1-1, the V gene TRBV5-1, with D unclear. The CDR3 is made up of 14 amino acids. CDR1 SGHRS and CDR2 YFSETQ come from the germline V gene. Trimming took 5 bases from V and 3 from J, leaving 14 bases between them. In DNA form, the CDR3 reads TGCGCCAGCAGAGGGAACTCGGCGGACACTGAAGCTTTCTTT. Translating it yields CASRGNSADTEAFF.

The J gene is TRBJ2-7, the V gene TRBV11-2; TRBD2 aligns across 11 bases. Germline CDR1 SGHAT, CDR2 FQNNGV. CDR3 length: 14 residues. The trim removed 8 bases at V and 0 bases at J, leaving 3 bases unmatched. The CDR3 spells CASQGTSGSYEQYF. The CDR3 nucleotides are TGTGCCAGCCAAGGGACTAGCGGCTCCTACGAGCAGTACTTC.

The rearrangement joins TRBV19 to TRBJ2-7, with 10 bases lining up with TRBD1. CDR3 size: 13 residues. Germline values: CDR1 LNHDA, CDR2 SQIVND (reference sequence). The V and J ends lost 9 bases and 7 bases, in that order; junction bases with no gene match: 9. CDR3 protein: CASRQGAVDEQYF. The CDR3 bases are TGTGCCAGCAGACAGGGGGCTGTGGATGAGCAGTACTTC.

The chain is built from TRBV7-8 and TRBJ2-7; no definite D call. From germline, CDR1 is SGHVS and CDR2 FQNEAQ. Trimming shortened V by 5 bases and J by 2 bases, and 13 bases separated the two germline ends. The CDR3 runs 14 residues. CDR3 loop: CASSPTAAPYEQYF. Here the CDR3 DNA reads TGTGCCAGCAGCCCCACGGCAGCCCCCTACGAGCAGTACTTC.

This clone was found once. The V call is TRBV5-4, the J call TRBJ1-1; no clear D. The CDR3 has 15 residues. V was shortened by 0 bases and J by 1 base, with 10 bases between the two germline ends. Germline V gene data show CDR1 as SGHNT and CDR2 as YYREEE (reference sequence). The CDR3 DNA follows: TGTGCCAGCAGCTTGGAAGGACCGAGGAACACTGAAGCTTTCTTT. Translating gives CASSLEGPRNTEAFF.

This chain uses TRBV11-2 with TRBJ2-7; 8 nucleotides match TRBD1. This CDR3 is built from 13 residues. The trim removed 6 bases at V and 6 bases at J, leaving 7 bases unmatched. Germline V gene data show CDR1 as SGHAT and CDR2 as FQNNGV. The CDR3 reads CASSRNRGSEQYF. In DNA form, the CDR3 reads TGTGCCAGCAGTCGTAACAGGGGGAGCGAGCAGTACTTC. Full variable domain (outside the CDR3, taken from reference TRBV11-2 and TRBJ2-7): EAGVAQSPRYKIIEKRQSVAFWCNPISGHATLYWYQQILGQGPKLLIQFQNNGVVDDSQLPKDRFSAERLKGVDSTLKIQPAKLEDSAVYLCASSRNRGSEQYFGPGTRLTVT.

This clone appeared a single time. The genes are TRBV7-9 and TRBJ1-2; D is unclear. Looked up from germline, CDR1 is SEHNR and CDR2 is FQNEAQ (reference sequence). The ends were cut back, 4 bases at V and 8 bases at J, with 23 bases in the middle. The CDR3 is 16 residues long. For the CDR3, the DNA is TGTGCCAGCAGCTCACAAAATACAGCTATCATGGGAGGCTACACCTTC. It translates to CASSSQNTAIMGGYTF.

The chain uses TRBV6-5 and TRBJ2-1; 9 nucleotides align to TRBD2. The trim removed 2 bases at V and 5 bases at J, leaving 4 bases unmatched. The CDR3 runs 15 residues. The germline CDR1 and CDR2 sequences are MNHEY and SVGAGI. CDR3 residues: CASSYPSGGNNEQFF. CDR3 sequence (DNA): TGTGCCAGCAGTTACCCAAGCGGGGGGAACAATGAGCAGTTCTTC.

This rearrangement joins TRBV5-5 to TRBJ2-1; 14 bases agree with TRBD2. The CDR3 totals 16 residues. The germline CDR1 and CDR2 sequences are SGHKS and YYEKEE (reference sequence). The trim removed 4 bases at V and 7 bases at J, leaving 7 bases unmatched. Written as DNA, the CDR3 is TGTGCCAGCAGCCCCCTCGGGACTAGCGGGGGTAATGAGCAGTTCTTC. It encodes CASSPLGTSGGNEQFF.

In its sample, this clone was seen once. The chain couples TRBV9 to TRBJ2-1, with TRBD2 matching over 9 bases. V lost 5 bases to trimming and J lost 2 bases; unmatched junction nucleotides: 5. The CDR3 loop spans 15 amino acids. Germline V CDR1 and CDR2: SGDLS, YYNGEE. CDR3 nucleotide sequence: TGTGCCAGCAGTCTGGCGGGGGGGCCCTACAATGAGCAGTTCTTC. Translated, it gives CASSLAGGPYNEQFF.

The V gene is TRBV7-8, the J gene TRBJ1-6; 7 bases line up with TRBD1. Germline CDR1 reads SGHVS; CDR2 reads FQNEAQ. With V trimmed by 1 base and J by 10 bases, 1 base remained unmatched. The CDR3 loop spans 13 amino acids. The CDR3 bases are TGTGCCAGCAGCTTAGGGACAGGATCACCCCTCCACTTT. Protein: CASSLGTGSPLHF.

The chain links TRBV5-5 to TRBJ1-5; the D is unclear. Trimming took off 6 bases at V and 0 bases at J, with 16 bases between the two ends. This CDR3 has 16 residues. Per germline, CDR1 SGHKS and CDR2 YYEKEE (reference sequence). The CDR3 DNA reads as TGTGCCAGCACCGAGGGTGATAGGGTTAGCAATCAGCCCCAGCATTTT. Protein product: CASTEGDRVSNQPQHF.

The chain joins TRBV5-4 to TRBJ1-4, with TRBD1 as a possible D gene (6 bases). Trimming took 0 bases from V and 8 from J, leaving 11 bases between them. Germline lookup yields CDR1 SGHNT and CDR2 YYREEE (reference sequence). The CDR3 length is 14 residues. The CDR3: CASSLAGVEEKLFF. The CDR3 nucleotides are TGTGCCAGCAGCTTGGCAGGGGTTGAAGAAAAACTGTTTTTT.

The genes are TRBV9 and TRBJ2-5, with a weak D call TRBD1 (5 bases). Trimming stripped 0 bases from V and 3 bases from J, with 9 bases between. The CDR3 runs 14 residues. Germline CDR1 reads SGDLS; CDR2 reads YYNGEE. The chain's CDR3 is CASSVEAREETQYF. The CDR3 DNA reads TGTGCCAGCAGCGTAGAGGCCAGGGAAGAGACCCAGTACTTC.

This clone turned up a few times. V is TRBV2 and J is TRBJ2-1, with 9 bases identical to TRBD2. The V gene end was trimmed by 4 bases and the J gene end by 4 bases; junction bases not matched to a gene: 5. The CDR3 consists of 15 residues. Germline CDR1 and CDR2: SNHLY and FYNNEI. The CDR3 DNA is TGTGCCAGCAGTGGTCGCGGGGGGGCTTACAATGAGCAGTTCTTC. This codes for CASSGRGGAYNEQFF.

The chain employs TRBV5-6 and TRBJ2-7; unclear D gene. CDR1 and CDR2 (germline): SGHDT, YYEEEE. The length of the CDR3 is 12 residues. Trimming cost V 5 bases and J 9 bases, with 15 bases left between them. The CDR3: CASSTDQKGQYF. As DNA, the CDR3 is TGTGCCAGCAGTACCGACCAAAAAGGGCAGTACTTC.

The chain links TRBV5-1 to TRBJ1-3; the D gene is possibly TRBD1 (6 bases). V shed 4 bases and J shed 2 bases, with 13 bases lying between them. Germline V gene sequence: CDR1 SGHRS, CDR2 YFSETQ. This CDR3 comprises 15 residues. CDR3 sequence reads: CASSAWGATGNTIYF. The CDR3 DNA reads as TGCGCCAGCAGCGCCTGGGGGGCGACTGGAAACACCATATATTTT.

The chain links TRBV5-1 to TRBJ2-7; D is undetermined. Germline-derived CDR1 and CDR2 are SGHRS and YFSETQ. V shed 3 bases and J shed 3 bases, with 10 bases lying between them. The CDR3 contains 13 residues. CDR3 DNA sequence: TGCGCCAGCAGCTACCCAGACGGCTACGAGCAGTACTTC. Amino acid sequence: CASSYPDGYEQYF.